The clone carrying this T cell receptor delta chain is large in the sample. Other DNA sequences within the sample encode an identical CDR3. These data belong to a study of gamma-delta T cells after stem cell transplantation. V was pared by 3 bases and J by 0 bases, with 13 bases between. Germline V gene lookup returns CDR1 GEAIGNYY and CDR2 EKD. The CDR3 consists of 15 residues. TCRdb used CATT to re-call clones from the RT-PCR reads. The table has over 8,500 delta-chain clones, around 1.2% seen once. The receptor was derived from a human donor. It is not recorded whose cells these are; they may come from a transplant donor. The J gene is TRDJ1, the V gene TRDV2; D gene uncertain. Sequenced sample: gamma-delta T cells. The CDR3 is CACDPMTKYTDKLIF. Written as DNA, the CDR3 is TGTGCCTGTGACCCGATGACTAAGTACACCGATAAACTCATCTTT.